The 30 T cell receptor beta chains below come from one sample, sequenced in a study of early T cells in non-severe SARS-CoV-2 infection. TCRdb reprocessed the 5' RACE reads via MiXCR and lists one record per CDR3 protein. In the table there are under 65,000 distinct CDR3 sequences, about an eighth of which are singletons. The sample was whole blood. The receptors come from an adult who was a healthcare worker with PCR-confirmed SARS-CoV-2 infection or an uninfected control (not recorded which).

The CDR3 nucleotides are TGTGCCAGCAGTTATGCTCCAGCAACTAATGAAAAACTGTTTTTT. It translates to CASSYAPATNEKLFF. The V and J genes are TRBV6-6 and TRBJ1-4; D uncertain. This CDR3 has 15 amino acids. Trimming stripped 3 bases from V and 0 bases from J, with 8 bases between. Germline-derived CDR1 and CDR2 are MNHNY and SVGAGI (reference sequence).

This clonotype was counted at least ten times. The chain has TRBV20-1 and TRBJ2-7, with 12 bases lining up with TRBD1. Germline CDR1 is DFQATT and CDR2 is SNEGSKA (reference sequence). Losses at the gene ends were 0 bases for V and 3 bases for J; bases not matched to a gene: 6. This CDR3 spans 16 amino acids. The CDR3 DNA reads TGCAGTGCTAGAGATCCGGGACAGGGGGCGGTCTACGAGCAGTACTTC. Translated: CSARDPGQGAVYEQYF.

The chain is built from TRBV20-1 and TRBJ1-4, with 8 bases matching TRBD1. In germline, CDR1 is DFQATT, CDR2 SNEGSKA (reference sequence). This CDR3 has 13 amino acids. V dropped 6 bases and J dropped 7; count of bases not matched to a gene: 7. The CDR3 nucleotides are TGCAGTGCAAAGACAGGGGCGGGTGAAAAACTGTTTTTT. Translated, it gives CSAKTGAGEKLFF.

This clonotype was seen a few times. V and J are TRBV10-3 and TRBJ2-2; a possible D gene is TRBD2 (5 bases). Germline V gene sequence: CDR1 ENHRY, CDR2 SYGVKD. The CDR3 is 14 residues long. V gave up 11 bases and J gave up 6 bases, with 19 bases separating them. CDR3 protein: CASGPLGGAGELFF. CDR3 DNA sequence: TGTGCCTCCGGGCCCCTCGGAGGTGCCGGGGAGCTGTTTTTT.

The chain recombines TRBV9 with TRBJ2-1, with D perhaps matching TRBD2 (6 bases). V gave up 7 bases and J gave up 10 bases, with 12 bases separating them. Germline-derived CDR1 and CDR2 are SGDLS and YYNGEE. The CDR3 covers 11 residues. The CDR3 DNA is TGTGCCAGCGGGCAGGAGGGCGAGCAGTTCTTC. It is translated as CASGQEGEQFF.

A word on this clonotype: A much more abundant neighbour one base away suggests this may be a read error. The J gene is TRBJ2-4, the V gene TRBV7-8; D remains ambiguous. V was pared by 6 bases and J by 4 bases, with 22 bases between. This CDR3 has 17 residues. Germline assignment: CDR1 SGHVS and CDR2 FQNEAQ. Here the CDR3 reads CASSPGRPLGSKNIQYF. The CDR3 DNA reads TGTGCCAGCAGTCCCGGTCGGCCCCTGGGGTCGAAAAACATTCAGTACTTC. Full variable domain (missing parts from reference TRBV7-8 and TRBJ2-4): GAGVSQSPRYKVAKRGQDVALRCDPISGHVSLFWYQQALGQGPEFLTYFQNEAQLDKSGLPSDRFFAERPEGSVSTLKIQRTQQEDSAVYLCASSPGRPLGSKNIQYFGAGTRLSVL.

Concerning this clonotype: Just one base apart from a much larger clone, this may be a read error. This chain uses TRBV12-3 or TRBV12-4 with TRBJ1-1; 9 positions agree with TRBD1. With V trimmed by 9 bases and J by 3 bases, 5 bases remained unmatched. The CDR3 is made up of 13 amino acids. CDR3 nucleotide sequence: TGTGCCAGGAGGCGACAGGGGGACACTGAAGCTTTCTTT. The encoded protein is CARRRQGDTEAFF.

The V call is TRBV12-3 or TRBV12-4, the J call TRBJ2-3; possibly TRBD2 for D (6 bases). This CDR3 has 15 amino acids. Trimming stripped 5 bases from V and 1 base from J, with 13 bases between. Here the CDR3 reads CASSPGWGGTDTQYF. In nucleotides, the CDR3 is TGTGCCAGCAGTCCCGGTTGGGGGGGCACAGATACGCAGTATTTT.

J is TRBJ2-3 and V is TRBV29-1; 7 nucleotides agree with TRBD2. The ends lost 6 bases at V and 0 bases at J; junction bases unmatched: 9. The CDR3 is 15 residues long. The germline V gene encodes CDR1 SQVTM and CDR2 ANQGSEA. The CDR3 DNA is TGCAGCGTGGCCTGGGGCGGGAGAAGCACAGATACGCAGTATTTT. Translated, it gives CSVAWGGRSTDTQYF.

The chain recombines TRBV7-3 with TRBJ1-5; D is unclear. V lost 4 bases and J lost 5, with 21 bases in between. The CDR3 covers 17 residues. The V gene's germline CDR1 is SGHTA and CDR2 FQGTGA. In DNA, the CDR3 is TGTGCCAGCAGCTCCGGCAGAACGACGCGCCGGGATCAGCCCCAGCATTTT. Protein: CASSSGRTTRRDQPQHF.

This clonotype showed up many times. This sequence joins TRBV29-1 and TRBJ2-2, with D perhaps matching TRBD1 or TRBD2 (5 bases each). The CDR3 spans 17 residues. V shed 2 bases and J shed 5 bases, with 21 bases lying between them. In germline, CDR1 is SQVTM, CDR2 ANQGSEA. The CDR3 bases are TGCAGCGTTGAAATTAGTAAGGGACCGGCATCTACCGGGGAGCTGTTTTTT. Translated, it gives CSVEISKGPASTGELFF.

This clonotype has at least ten counts. The chain is built from TRBV6-5 and TRBJ1-1, with D uncertain. This CDR3 is built from 13 residues. Trimming took off 6 bases at V and 5 bases at J, with 13 bases between the two ends. Germline lookup yields CDR1 MNHEY and CDR2 SVGAGI. CDR3 amino acids: CASSRKVRTEAFF. DNA of the CDR3: TGTGCCAGCAGCCGTAAAGTTCGGACTGAAGCTTTCTTT.

J is TRBJ1-1 and V is TRBV7-2, with D maybe TRBD1 (5 bases). This CDR3 has 15 amino acids. CDR1 is SGHTA and CDR2 is FQGNSA in the germline V gene. Trimming left V 4 bases short and J 4 bases short, with 16 bases between. The CDR3 sequence is CASSSSGPGGTEAFF. CDR3 in DNA: TGTGCCAGCAGCTCCTCGGGCCCCGGGGGCACTGAAGCTTTCTTT.

The chain is built from TRBV7-9 and TRBJ1-1; no firm D call. This CDR3 has 12 residues. V lost 5 bases to trimming and J lost 2 bases, with 6 bases between them. Germline assignment: CDR1 SEHNR and CDR2 FQNEAQ (reference sequence). Here the CDR3 DNA reads TGTGCCAGCAGCCTAATAAACACTGAAGCTTTCTTT. This gives the protein CASSLINTEAFF. Full variable domain (remainder filled in from reference TRBV7-9 and TRBJ1-1): DTGVSQNPRHKITKRGQNVTFRCDPISEHNRLYWYRQTLGQGPEFLTYFQNEAQLEKSRLLSDRFSAERPKGSFSTLEIQRTEQGDSAMYLCASSLINTEAFFGQGTRLTVV.

The chain links TRBV10-2 to TRBJ2-1, with TRBD2 identical over 9 bases. Germline V gene sequence: CDR1 WSHSY, CDR2 SAAADI. The CDR3 runs to 16 residues. Losses at the gene ends were 4 bases for V and 7 bases for J; bases not matched to a gene: 11. The DNA of the CDR3 is TGCGCCAGCAGTGGGGACCTAGCGGGGAGAGTGAATGAGCAGTTCTTC. This encodes CASSGDLAGRVNEQFF.

The rearrangement links TRBV7-8 to TRBJ2-3; 7 bases fit TRBD1. V shed 5 bases, J shed 5 bases, and the junction held 10 bases outside the gene matches. This CDR3 is built from 15 residues. CDR1 and CDR2 from the germline V gene are SGHVS and FQNEAQ. The CDR3 region is CASSLGQTNLDTQYF. The CDR3 nucleotides read TGTGCCAGCAGCCTGGGACAGACAAATTTAGATACGCAGTATTTT. The entire variable domain, with the rest obtained from reference TRBV7-8 and TRBJ2-3, is as follows: GAGVSQSPRYKVAKRGQDVALRCDPISGHVSLFWYQQALGQGPEFLTYFQNEAQLDKSGLPSDRFFAERPEGSVSTLKIQRTQQEDSAVYLCASSLGQTNLDTQYFGPGTRLTVL.

In regard to this clonotype: This may come from a read error, since a much larger clone is one base off. The chain has TRBV11-2 and TRBJ1-2, with D possibly matching TRBD1 (6 bases). Germline assignment: CDR1 SGHAT and CDR2 FQNNGV. The CDR3 covers 12 residues. The CDR3 loop reads CANSIGQYGYTF. CDR3 nucleotide sequence: TGTGCCAACAGCATAGGACAGTATGGCTACACCTTC.

Only a few counts were recorded for this clonotype. J is TRBJ1-2 and V is TRBV11-2; perhaps TRBD1 as D (6 bases). The CDR3 has 13 amino acids. The germline V gene has CDR1 SGHAT and CDR2 FQNNGV. The V gene lost 6 bases and the J gene lost 2 bases, with 10 bases spanning the gap. The CDR3 spells CASSDRTNYGYTF. The CDR3 DNA is TGTGCCAGCAGTGACAGGACGAACTATGGCTACACCTTC.

This clonotype was observed a handful of times. One end of the junction fails to match germline, which may point to a read error. The chain joins TRBV7-8 to TRBJ2-3, with 10 nucleotides matching TRBD2. This CDR3 has 18 amino acids. The V gene's germline CDR1 is SGHVS and CDR2 FQNEAQ. CDR3 protein: CGSSLAILAGEITDTQYF. In DNA, the CDR3 is TGTGGCAGCAGCTTAGCGATCCTAGCGGGGGAGATCACAGATACGCAGTATTTT.

This clonotype turned up a few times. The genes are TRBV7-6 and TRBJ2-5; the D gene is possibly TRBD2 (7 bases). This CDR3 comprises 15 residues. The germline V and J ends were trimmed by 5 bases and 4 bases, with 17 bases remaining between them. Per the germline V gene, CDR1 is SGHVS and CDR2 is FNYEAQ. The CDR3 bases are TGTGCCAGCAGCACTAGGGGGGGTATAGGAGAGACCCAGTACTTC. It is translated as CASSTRGGIGETQYF.

In its sample, this clonotype was seen once. The J gene is TRBJ2-1, the V gene TRBV14; TRBD2 aligns across 8 bases. With 3 bases clipped from V and 6 bases from J, the junction kept 7 bases outside the gene matches. Germline CDR1 is SGHDN and CDR2 is FVKESK. This CDR3 is built from 15 residues. This CDR3 is CASSQIAGMSNEQFF. CDR3 nucleotide sequence: TGTGCCAGCAGCCAGATAGCGGGGATGAGCAATGAGCAGTTCTTC.

The genes are TRBV5-4 and TRBJ2-5; D possibly corresponds to TRBD2 (6 bases). Germline V gene sequence: CDR1 SGHNT, CDR2 YYREEE (reference sequence). The V gene lost 6 bases and the J gene lost 7 bases, with 16 bases spanning the gap. The CDR3 sequence is 13 residues long. CDR3: CASTRDLGGTQYF. CDR3 coding DNA: TGTGCCAGCACCCGGGACTTAGGTGGGACCCAGTACTTC.

The chain has TRBV4-1 and TRBJ2-7, with TRBD1 matching 8 bases. The V gene's germline CDR1 is MGHRA and CDR2 YSYEKL. This CDR3 contains 13 residues. Trimming removed 5 bases from V and 6 bases from J; junction bases left unmatched: 6. CDR3 protein: CASSARTGLEQYF. The CDR3 nucleotides are TGCGCCAGCAGCGCCCGGACAGGGCTCGAGCAGTACTTC.

V and J are TRBV20-1 and TRBJ2-7, with TRBD1 matching over 7 bases. CDR3 length: 14 amino acids. V lost 2 bases, J lost 3 bases, and 7 bases stayed unmatched. Per the germline V gene, CDR1 is DFQATT and CDR2 is SNEGSKA (reference sequence). CDR3 coding DNA: TGCAGTGCTAGATCTGCAGGGGGTGTCTACGAGCAGTACTTC. It codes for CSARSAGGVYEQYF.

The chain carries TRBV29-1 and TRBJ1-1; 7 nucleotides align to TRBD1. The CDR3 is made up of 12 amino acids. CDR1 and CDR2 from the germline V gene are SQVTM and ANQGSEA. V shed 5 bases, J shed 6 bases, and the junction held 6 bases outside the gene matches. CDR3 sequence reads: CSVYRGLPEAFF. The CDR3 DNA sequence: TGCAGCGTTTACAGGGGACTGCCTGAAGCTTTCTTT.

This clonotype appeared a few times. The V call is TRBV7-2, the J call TRBJ2-7; D is tentatively TRBD1 or TRBD2 (5 bases each). CDR3 length equals 14 residues. Trimming shortened V by 1 base and J by 4 bases, and 11 bases separated the two germline ends. The germline CDR1 and CDR2 sequences are SGHTA and FQGNSA. CDR3 amino acids: CASSLVRGAYEQYF. DNA for the CDR3: TGTGCCAGCAGCTTAGTGAGAGGGGCATACGAGCAGTACTTC.

V is TRBV7-9 and J is TRBJ1-2; 7 nucleotides align to TRBD1. Germline CDR1 is SEHNR and CDR2 is FQNEAQ (reference sequence). V dropped 5 bases and J dropped 10; count of bases not matched to a gene: 13. The CDR3 consists of 14 residues. CDR3 nucleotides: TGTGCCAGCAGCCTCGCTCTAGGGGGCCATGACTACACCTTC. Translated: CASSLALGGHDYTF.

This clonotype occurred a few times. V is TRBV7-8 and J is TRBJ1-1, with 12 bases fitting TRBD1. Germline lookup yields CDR1 SGHVS and CDR2 FQNEAQ. The CDR3 consists of 16 residues. J lost 11 bases, V lost 5 bases, and 15 bases had no gene match. CDR3 DNA sequence: TGTGCCAGCAGCGCACACTTCGGGACAGGGGGCGGAGGGGCTTTCTTT. Its translation: CASSAHFGTGGGGAFF.

This clonotype was seen repeatedly, ten times or more. The chain employs TRBV11-2 and TRBJ2-5; 8 bases fit TRBD2. Germline CDR1 is SGHAT and CDR2 is FQNNGV. The CDR3 is 16 residues long. The V and J ends lost 5 bases and 4 bases, in that order; junction bases with no gene match: 12. The CDR3 spells CASSPFRIRGGETQYF. CDR3 nucleotides: TGTGCCAGCAGCCCCTTTCGAATCCGGGGGGGAGAGACCCAGTACTTC. The whole variable domain, filled in from reference TRBV11-2 and TRBJ2-5, reads EAGVAQSPRYKIIEKRQSVAFWCNPISGHATLYWYQQILGQGPKLLIQFQNNGVVDDSQLPKDRFSAERLKGVDSTLKIQPAKLEDSAVYLCASSPFRIRGGETQYFGPGTRLLVL.

This clonotype was recorded many times. The gene calls are TRBV24-1 and TRBJ2-1; no clear D gene. The CDR3 covers 15 residues. V was shortened by 4 bases and J by 7 bases, with 16 bases between the two germline ends. Germline CDR1 is KGHDR and CDR2 is SFDVKD. The chain's CDR3 is CATSDTRTGPNEQFF. The CDR3 DNA is TGTGCCACCAGTGACACGAGAACTGGACCAAATGAGCAGTTCTTC.